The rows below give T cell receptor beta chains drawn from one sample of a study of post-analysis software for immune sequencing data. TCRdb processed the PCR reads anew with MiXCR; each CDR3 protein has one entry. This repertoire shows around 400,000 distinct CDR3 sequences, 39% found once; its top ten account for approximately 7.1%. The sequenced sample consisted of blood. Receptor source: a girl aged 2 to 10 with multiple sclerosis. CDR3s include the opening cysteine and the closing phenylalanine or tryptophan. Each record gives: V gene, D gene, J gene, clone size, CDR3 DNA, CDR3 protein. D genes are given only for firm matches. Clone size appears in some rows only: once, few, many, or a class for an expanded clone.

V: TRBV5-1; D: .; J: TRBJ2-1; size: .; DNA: TGCGCCAGCAGCTTGTACTCTAGTACGGCCTACAATGAGCAGTTCTTC; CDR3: CASSLYSSTAYNEQFF
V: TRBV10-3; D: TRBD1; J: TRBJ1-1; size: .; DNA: TGTGCCGTACTACAGGGGCCGAACACTGAAGCTTTCTTT; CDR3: CAVLQGPNTEAFF
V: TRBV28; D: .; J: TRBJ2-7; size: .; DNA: TGTGCCAGCAGTTCCCCGGCAGGTGGCCTCTACGAGCAGTACTTC; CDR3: CASSSPAGGLYEQYF
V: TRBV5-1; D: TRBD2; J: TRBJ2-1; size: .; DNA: TGCGCCAGCAGCCCAATACAGTCGAGGGCTAGCGGGGGCGAAAACAATGAGCAGTTCTTC; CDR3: CASSPIQSRASGGENNEQFF
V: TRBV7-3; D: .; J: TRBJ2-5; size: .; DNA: TGTGCCAGCAGCTTAAATCCGGGGCAAAGGATGAAGACCCAGTACTTC; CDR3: CASSLNPGQRMKTQYF
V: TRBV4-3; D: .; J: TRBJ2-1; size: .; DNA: TGCGCCAGCAGCCAAGAACGAGGGAGTCCCTACAATGAGCAGTTCTTC; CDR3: CASSQERGSPYNEQFF
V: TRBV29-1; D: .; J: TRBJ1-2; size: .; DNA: TGCAGCGTGGCCCTCCGGGGAAACTATGGCTACACCTTC; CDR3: CSVALRGNYGYTF
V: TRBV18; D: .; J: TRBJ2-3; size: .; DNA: TGTGCCAGCTCACCAGGACAAGACCGCACAGATACGCAGTATTTT; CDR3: CASSPGQDRTDTQYF
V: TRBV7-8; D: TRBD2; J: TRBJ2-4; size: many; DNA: TGTGCCAGCAGCATGGGACTAGCGGGAGCGGCTGTACGGAACATTCAGTACTTC; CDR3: CASSMGLAGAAVRNIQYF
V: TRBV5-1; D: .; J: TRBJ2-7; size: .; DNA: TGCGCCAGCAGCTTGGCCCCATTCTCCTACGAGCAGTACTTC; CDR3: CASSLAPFSYEQYF
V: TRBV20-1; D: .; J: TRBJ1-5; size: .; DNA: TGCAGTGCTAGGAACATACAGGGTTACAGCAATCAGCCCCAGCATTTT; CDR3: CSARNIQGYSNQPQHF
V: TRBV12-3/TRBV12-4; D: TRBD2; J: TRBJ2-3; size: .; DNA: TGTGCCAGCAGTCATCGGGAGGGCCCAGATACGCAGTATTTT; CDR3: CASSHREGPDTQYF
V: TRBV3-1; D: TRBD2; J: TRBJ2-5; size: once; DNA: TGTGCCAGCAGCCAAGATACTGGCGGGAGTCGAAAGACCCAGTACTTC; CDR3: CASSQDTGGSRKTQYF
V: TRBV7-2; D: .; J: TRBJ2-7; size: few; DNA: TGTGCCAGCAGCCCCCGTACCGGACCTACATACGAGCAGTACTTC; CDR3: CASSPRTGPTYEQYF
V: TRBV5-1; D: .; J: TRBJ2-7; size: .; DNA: TGCGCCAGCAGCCAGGGCGGTTTTGACGAGCAGTACTTC; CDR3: CASSQGGFDEQYF
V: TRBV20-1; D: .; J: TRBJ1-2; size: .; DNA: TGCAGTGCTTCAAAAGGGGGGTTGGACTATGGCTACACCTTC; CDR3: CSASKGGLDYGYTF
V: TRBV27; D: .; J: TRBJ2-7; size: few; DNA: TGTGCCAGCAGCTTCCCGGGTCGCGAGCAGTACTTC; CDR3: CASSFPGREQYF
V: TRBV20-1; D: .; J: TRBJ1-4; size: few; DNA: TGCAGTGCTAGTGAAGGGCTTAGTGAAAAGCTGTTTTTT; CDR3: CSASEGLSEKLFF
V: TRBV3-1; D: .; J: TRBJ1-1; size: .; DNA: TGTGCCAGCAGCCCTCTCAAGAGGACAGTGAGTTGGCTGAACACTGAAGCTTTCTTT; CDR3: CASSPLKRTVSWLNTEAFF
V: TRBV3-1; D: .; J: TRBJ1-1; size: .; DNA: TGTGCCAGCAGCTTATACGGTACAGTGAACACTGAAGCTTTCTTT; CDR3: CASSLYGTVNTEAFF
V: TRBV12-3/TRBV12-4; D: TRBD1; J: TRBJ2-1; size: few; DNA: TGTGCCAGCACCATGGGACAGGGTCTAGAGCAGTTCTTC; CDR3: CASTMGQGLEQFF
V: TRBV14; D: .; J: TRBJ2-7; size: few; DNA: TGTGCCAGCAGCCAAGCGAGGGGATACGAGCAGTACTTC; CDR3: CASSQARGYEQYF
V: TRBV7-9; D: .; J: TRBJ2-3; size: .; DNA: TGTGCCAGCAGCCTGGAACTCCTCACAGATACGCAGTATTTT; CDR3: CASSLELLTDTQYF
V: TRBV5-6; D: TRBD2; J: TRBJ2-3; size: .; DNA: TGTGCCAGCAGCCCACGCAGACTAGCGGCTCACCCTAGCACAGATACGCAGTATTTT; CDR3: CASSPRRLAAHPSTDTQYF
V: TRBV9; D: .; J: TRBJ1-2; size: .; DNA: TGTGCCAGCAGCGTAGGTGGTGGAGCTAACTATGGCTACACCTTC; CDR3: CASSVGGGANYGYTF
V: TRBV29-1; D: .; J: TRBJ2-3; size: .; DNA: TGCAGCGTAGCGGATACTAGCACAGATACGCAGTATTTT; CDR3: CSVADTSTDTQYF
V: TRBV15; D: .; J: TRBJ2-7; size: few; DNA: TGTGCCACCAGCAGAGGTGGGCAGTACGAGCAGTACTTC; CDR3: CATSRGGQYEQYF
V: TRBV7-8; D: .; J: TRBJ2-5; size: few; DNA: TGTGCCAGCAGCTTAAGAACGGGAGTCAGGGAGACCCAGTACTTC; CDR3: CASSLRTGVRETQYF
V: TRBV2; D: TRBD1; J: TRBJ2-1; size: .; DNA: TGTGCCAGCAGGCAGGGACAGGGAAGTTTCAATGAGCAGTTCTTC; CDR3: CASRQGQGSFNEQFF
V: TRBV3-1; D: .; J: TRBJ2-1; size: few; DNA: TGTGCCAGCAGCCCCCTCTCCAATGAGCAGTTCTTC; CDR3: CASSPLSNEQFF
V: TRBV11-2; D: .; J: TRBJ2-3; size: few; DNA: TGTGCCAGCAGCTTCGGATCCCCACGAGATACGCAGTATTTT; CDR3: CASSFGSPRDTQYF
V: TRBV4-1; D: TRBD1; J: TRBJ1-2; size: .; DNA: TGCGCCAGCAGCCTTACCTCGACAGGGGGCGAACGTGGCTACACCTTC; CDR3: CASSLTSTGGERGYTF
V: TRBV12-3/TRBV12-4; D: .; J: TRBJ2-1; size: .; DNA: TGTGCCAGCGTACCCGGGACGCGCCTAATCGATGAGCAGTTCTTC; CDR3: CASVPGTRLIDEQFF
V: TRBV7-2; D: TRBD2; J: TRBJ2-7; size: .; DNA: TGTGCCAGCAGCCCGGGGGGGACTTTCCCCGGCTACGAGCAGTACTTC; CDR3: CASSPGGTFPGYEQYF
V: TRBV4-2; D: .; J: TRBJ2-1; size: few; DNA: TGTGCCAGCAGCCAAGAAAACGGGGTGGTCTCCTACAATGAGCAGTTCTTC; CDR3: CASSQENGVVSYNEQFF
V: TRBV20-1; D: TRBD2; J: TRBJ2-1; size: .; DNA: TGCAGTGCTAGCCGCGGGGGGTCTTCCCCCAATGAGCAGTTCTTC; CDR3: CSASRGGSSPNEQFF
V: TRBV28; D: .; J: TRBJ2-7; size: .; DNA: TGTGCCAGCAGTTTGGGAAGATTGGGGAGAGGGGTGTCCTACGAGCAGTACTTC; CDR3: CASSLGRLGRGVSYEQYF
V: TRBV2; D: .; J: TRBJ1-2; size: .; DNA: TGTGTCAACAGTGTGGGCAGTCAAGGCTATGGCTACACCTTC; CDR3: CVNSVGSQGYGYTF
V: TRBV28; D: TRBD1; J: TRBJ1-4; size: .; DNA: TGTGCCAGCAGTTCAGGGGGCTCGGGTGAAAAACTGTTTTTT; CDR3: CASSSGGSGEKLFF
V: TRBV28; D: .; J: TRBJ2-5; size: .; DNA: TGTGCCAGCAGGGAGAGCGGAGAGACCCAGTACTTC; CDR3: CASRESGETQYF
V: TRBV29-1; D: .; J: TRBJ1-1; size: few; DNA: TGCAGCGTTGAAGATCGGGAAGGGCTGAACACTGAAGCTTTCTTT; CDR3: CSVEDREGLNTEAFF
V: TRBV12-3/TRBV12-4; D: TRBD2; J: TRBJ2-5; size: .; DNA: TGTGCCAGCAGCTATGGACTAGCGGGATTGGATGGTGAGCAGTACTTC; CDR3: CASSYGLAGLDGEQYF
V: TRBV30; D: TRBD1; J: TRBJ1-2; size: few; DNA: TGTGCCTGGTGGACAGGTATGGTCTACACCTTC; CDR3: CAWWTGMVYTF
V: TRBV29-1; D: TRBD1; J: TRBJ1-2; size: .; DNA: TGCAGCGTTCACAGGGGGGAGGGCTATGGCTACACCTTC; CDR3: CSVHRGEGYGYTF
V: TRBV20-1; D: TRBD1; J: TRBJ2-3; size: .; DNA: TGCAGTGCTAGGAGACAGGGTCTCCCTGCAGATACGCAGTATTTT; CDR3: CSARRQGLPADTQYF
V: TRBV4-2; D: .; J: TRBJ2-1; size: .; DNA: TGTGCCAGCAGCCGAGACGGATACTCCTACAATGAGCAGTTCTTC; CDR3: CASSRDGYSYNEQFF
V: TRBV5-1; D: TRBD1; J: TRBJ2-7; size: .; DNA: TGCGCCAGCACCCGGGGACAGGAATACCTGAACGAGCAGTACTTC; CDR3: CASTRGQEYLNEQYF
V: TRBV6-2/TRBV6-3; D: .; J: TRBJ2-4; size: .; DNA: TGTGCCAGCAGTACCTCTGAGGGAGCCAAAAACATTCAGTACTTC; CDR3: CASSTSEGAKNIQYF
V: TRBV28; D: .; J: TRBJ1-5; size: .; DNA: TGTGCCAGCAGCCTATACAGGCCCCGATTGGGGAGCAATCAGCCCCAGCATTTT; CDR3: CASSLYRPRLGSNQPQHF
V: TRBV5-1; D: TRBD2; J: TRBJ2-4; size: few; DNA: TGCGCCAGCAGCTACCTCGGCGGGGGAGAGGGCAAAAACATTCAGTACTTC; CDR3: CASSYLGGGEGKNIQYF
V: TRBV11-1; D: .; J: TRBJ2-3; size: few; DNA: TGTGCCAGCAGCTTAGCGAGTGGCCTGGGAGAAGATACGCAGTATTTT; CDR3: CASSLASGLGEDTQYF
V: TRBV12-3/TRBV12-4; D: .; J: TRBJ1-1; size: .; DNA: TGTGCCAGCAGTTCACAGGGAGTAAACACTGAAGCTTTCTTT; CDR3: CASSSQGVNTEAFF
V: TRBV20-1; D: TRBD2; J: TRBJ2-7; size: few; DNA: TGCAGTGCTAGCCCACTAGCGCTTGCCTACGAGCAGTACTTC; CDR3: CSASPLALAYEQYF
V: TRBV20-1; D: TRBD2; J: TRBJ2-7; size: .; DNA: TGCAGTGCGCCGCCCAGCGGGGGGTGGTACGAGCAGTACTTC; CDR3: CSAPPSGGWYEQYF
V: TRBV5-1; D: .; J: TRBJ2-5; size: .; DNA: TGCGCCAGCAGCTTGGGCGGGGAACGGTATGAGACCCAGTACTTC; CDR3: CASSLGGERYETQYF
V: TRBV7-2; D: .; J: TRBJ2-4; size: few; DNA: TGTGCCAGCAGCTTCTCTGTGGGCCAGGCCAAAAACATTCAGTACTTC; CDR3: CASSFSVGQAKNIQYF
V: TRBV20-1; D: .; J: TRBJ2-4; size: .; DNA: TGCAGTGCCATAGAGCTTAACTACGAGCAGCACTTC; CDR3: CSAIELNYEQHF
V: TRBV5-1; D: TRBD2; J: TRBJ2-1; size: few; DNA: TGCGCCAGCAGCTTGGGGGACTACCACAATGAGCAGTTCTTC; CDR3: CASSLGDYHNEQFF
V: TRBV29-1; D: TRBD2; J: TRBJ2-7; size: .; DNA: TGCAGCGTCCGGACTAGCGGGGGGGCCTACGAGCAGTACTTC; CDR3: CSVRTSGGAYEQYF